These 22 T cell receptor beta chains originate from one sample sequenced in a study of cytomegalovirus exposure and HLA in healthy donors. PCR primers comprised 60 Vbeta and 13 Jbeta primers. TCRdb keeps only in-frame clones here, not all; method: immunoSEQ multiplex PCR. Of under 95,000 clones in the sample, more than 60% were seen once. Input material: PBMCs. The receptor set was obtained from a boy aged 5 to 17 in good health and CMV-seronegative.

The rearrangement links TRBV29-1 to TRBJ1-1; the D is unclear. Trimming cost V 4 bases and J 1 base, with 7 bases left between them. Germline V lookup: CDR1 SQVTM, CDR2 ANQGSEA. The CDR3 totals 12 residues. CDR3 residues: CSVGPGNTEAFF. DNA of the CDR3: TGCAGCGTTGGCCCGGGGAACACTGAAGCTTTCTTT.

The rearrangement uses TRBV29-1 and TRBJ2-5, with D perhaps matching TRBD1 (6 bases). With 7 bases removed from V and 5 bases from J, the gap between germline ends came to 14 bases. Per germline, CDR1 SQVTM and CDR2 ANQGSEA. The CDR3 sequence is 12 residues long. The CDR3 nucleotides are TGCAGCGGCAACAGGGACATGGAGACCCAGTACTTC. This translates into CSGNRDMETQYF. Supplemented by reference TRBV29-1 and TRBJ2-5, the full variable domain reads SAVISQKPSRDICQRGTSLTIQCQVDSQVTMMFWYRQQPGQSLTLIATANQGSEATYESGFVIDKFPISRPNLTFSTLTVSNMSPEDSSIYLCSGNRDMETQYFGPGTRLLVL.

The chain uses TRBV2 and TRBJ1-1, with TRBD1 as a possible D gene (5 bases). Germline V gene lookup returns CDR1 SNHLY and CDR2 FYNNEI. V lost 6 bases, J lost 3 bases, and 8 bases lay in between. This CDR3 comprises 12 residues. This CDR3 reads CASRWGDTEAFF. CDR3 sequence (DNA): TGTGCCAGCAGGTGGGGGGACACTGAAGCTTTCTTT.

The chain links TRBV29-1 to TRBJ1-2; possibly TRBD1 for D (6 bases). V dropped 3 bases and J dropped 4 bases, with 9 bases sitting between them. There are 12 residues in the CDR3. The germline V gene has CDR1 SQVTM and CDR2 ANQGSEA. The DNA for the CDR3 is TGCAGCGTTGACTCAGGGGTCTATGGCTACACCTTC. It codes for CSVDSGVYGYTF.

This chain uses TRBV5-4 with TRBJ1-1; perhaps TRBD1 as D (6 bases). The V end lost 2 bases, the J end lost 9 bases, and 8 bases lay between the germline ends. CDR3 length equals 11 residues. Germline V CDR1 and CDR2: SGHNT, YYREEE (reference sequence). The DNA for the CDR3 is TGTGCCAGCAGCTTAGGGGACAAAGCTTTCTTT. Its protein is CASSLGDKAFF.

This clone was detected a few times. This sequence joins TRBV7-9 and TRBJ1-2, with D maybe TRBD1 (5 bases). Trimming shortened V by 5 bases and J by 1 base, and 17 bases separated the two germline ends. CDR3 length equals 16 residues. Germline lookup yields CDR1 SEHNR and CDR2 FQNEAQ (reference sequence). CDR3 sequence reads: CASSHITDTFNYGYTF. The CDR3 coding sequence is TGTGCCAGCAGCCATATTACGGACACATTTAACTATGGCTACACCTTC.

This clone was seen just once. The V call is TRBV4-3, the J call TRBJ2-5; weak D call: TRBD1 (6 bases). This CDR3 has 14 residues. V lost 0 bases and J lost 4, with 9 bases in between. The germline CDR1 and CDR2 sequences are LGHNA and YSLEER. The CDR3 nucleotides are TGCGCCAGCAGCCAAGATTCAGGGGTAGAGACCCAGTACTTC. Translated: CASSQDSGVETQYF.

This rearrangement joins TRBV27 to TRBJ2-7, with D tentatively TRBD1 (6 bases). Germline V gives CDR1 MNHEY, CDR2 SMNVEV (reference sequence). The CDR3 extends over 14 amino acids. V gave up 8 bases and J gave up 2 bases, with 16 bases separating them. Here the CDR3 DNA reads TGTGCCAGCGGCCCCCCGGGACATCCCTACGAGCAGTACTTC. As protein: CASGPPGHPYEQYF.

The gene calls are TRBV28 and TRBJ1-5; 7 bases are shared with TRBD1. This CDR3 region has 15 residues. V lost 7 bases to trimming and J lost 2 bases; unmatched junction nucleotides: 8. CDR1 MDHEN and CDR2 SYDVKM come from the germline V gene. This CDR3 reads CASNPRGPGNQPQHF. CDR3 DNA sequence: TGTGCCAGCAATCCGAGGGGGCCGGGCAATCAGCCCCAGCATTTT. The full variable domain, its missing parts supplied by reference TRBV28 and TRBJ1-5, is DVKVTQSSRYLVKRTGEKVFLECVQDMDHENMFWYRQDPGLGLRLIYFSYDVKMKEKGDIPEGYSVSREKKERFSLILESASTNQTSMYLCASNPRGPGNQPQHFGDGTRLSIL.

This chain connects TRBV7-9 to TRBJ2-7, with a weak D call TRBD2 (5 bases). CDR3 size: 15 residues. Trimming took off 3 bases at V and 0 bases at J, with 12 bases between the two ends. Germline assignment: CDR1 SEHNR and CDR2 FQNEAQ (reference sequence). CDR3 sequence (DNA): TGTGCCAGCAGCTTTCTAGCAGACTACTCCTACGAGCAGTACTTC. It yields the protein CASSFLADYSYEQYF.

Written as DNA, the CDR3 is TGTGCCAGCAGGGAGACAGGAAATTCACCCCTCCACTTT. This encodes CASRETGNSPLHF. The chain uses TRBV6-5 and TRBJ1-6, with a tentative D call TRBD1 (6 bases). This CDR3 is 13 amino acids long. Germline assignment: CDR1 MNHEY and CDR2 SVGAGI. Trimming stripped 6 bases from V and 7 bases from J, with 10 bases between.

The CDR3 nucleotides read TGTGCCAGCAGCTTACTAGTCAGTCACCAAGGCAAAAACATTCAGTACTTC. Translated, it gives CASSLLVSHQGKNIQYF. The V and J genes are TRBV13 and TRBJ2-4; D gene uncertain. Germline V lookup: CDR1 PRHDT, CDR2 FYEKMQ (reference sequence). V was clipped by 2 bases and J by 3 bases, with 17 bases between them. This CDR3 region has 17 residues.

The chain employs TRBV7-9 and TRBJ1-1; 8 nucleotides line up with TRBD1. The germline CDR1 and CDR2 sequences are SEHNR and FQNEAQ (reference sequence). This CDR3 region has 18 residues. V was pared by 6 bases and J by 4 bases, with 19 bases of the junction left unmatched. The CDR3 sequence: CASSRPEGQGIRSTEAFF. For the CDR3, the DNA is TGTGCCAGCAGTCGGCCCGAAGGACAGGGTATCCGATCCACTGAAGCTTTCTTT.

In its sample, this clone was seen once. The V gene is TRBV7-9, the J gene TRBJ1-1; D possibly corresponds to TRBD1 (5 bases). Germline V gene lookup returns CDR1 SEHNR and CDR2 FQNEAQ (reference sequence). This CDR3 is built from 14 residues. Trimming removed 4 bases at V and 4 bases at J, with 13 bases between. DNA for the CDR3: TGTGCCAGCAGCTCCTGGGGCCACAGCACTGAAGCTTTCTTT. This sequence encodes CASSSWGHSTEAFF.

The CDR3 DNA is TGTGCCAGCAGTGAGTCCAGCGGGGGGGCCCACGAGCAGTACTTC. Translation gives CASSESSGGAHEQYF. This chain uses TRBV6-1 with TRBJ2-7; TRBD2 agrees at 10 bases. The CDR3 has 15 amino acids. J lost 5 bases, V lost 3 bases, and 7 bases had no gene match. Germline CDR1 and CDR2: MNHNS and SASEGT.

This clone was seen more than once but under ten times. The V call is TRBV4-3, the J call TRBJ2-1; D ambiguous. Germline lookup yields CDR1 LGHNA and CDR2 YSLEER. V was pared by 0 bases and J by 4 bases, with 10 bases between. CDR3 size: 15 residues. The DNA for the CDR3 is TGCGCCAGCAGCCAAGATCGGCCAGGTTACAATGAGCAGTTCTTC. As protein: CASSQDRPGYNEQFF.

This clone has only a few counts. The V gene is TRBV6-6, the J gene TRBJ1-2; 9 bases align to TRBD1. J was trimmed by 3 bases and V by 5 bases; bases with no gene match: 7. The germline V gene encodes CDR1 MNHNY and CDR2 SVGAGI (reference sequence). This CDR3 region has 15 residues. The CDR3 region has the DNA TGTGCCAGCAGTACATTACAGGGGGCACACTATGGCTACACCTTC. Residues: CASSTLQGAHYGYTF.

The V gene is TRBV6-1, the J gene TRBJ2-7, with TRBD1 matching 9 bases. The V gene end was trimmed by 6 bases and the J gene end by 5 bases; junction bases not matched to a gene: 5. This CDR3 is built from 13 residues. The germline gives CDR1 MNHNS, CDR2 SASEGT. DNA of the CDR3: TGTGCCAGCAGGGGGGGACAGGGAAACGAGCAGTACTTC. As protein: CASRGGQGNEQYF.

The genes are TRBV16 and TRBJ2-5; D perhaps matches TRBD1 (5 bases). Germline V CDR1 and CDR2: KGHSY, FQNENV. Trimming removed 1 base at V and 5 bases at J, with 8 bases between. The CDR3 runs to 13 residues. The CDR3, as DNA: TGTGCCAGCAGCCAATGGGGCAGTGAGACCCAGTACTTC. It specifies CASSQWGSETQYF. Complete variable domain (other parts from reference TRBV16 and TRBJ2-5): GEEVAQTPKHLVRGEGQKAKLYCAPIKGHSYVFWYQQVLKNEFKFLISFQNENVFDETGMPKERFSAKCLPNSPCSLEIQATKLEDSAVYFCASSQWGSETQYFGPGTRLLVL.

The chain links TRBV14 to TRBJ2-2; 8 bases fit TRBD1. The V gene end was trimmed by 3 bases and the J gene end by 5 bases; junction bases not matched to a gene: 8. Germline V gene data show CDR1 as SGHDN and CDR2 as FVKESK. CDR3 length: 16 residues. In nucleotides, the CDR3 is TGTGCCAGCAGCCATTTAATGGACAGGGTGACCGGGGAGCTGTTTTTT. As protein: CASSHLMDRVTGELFF.

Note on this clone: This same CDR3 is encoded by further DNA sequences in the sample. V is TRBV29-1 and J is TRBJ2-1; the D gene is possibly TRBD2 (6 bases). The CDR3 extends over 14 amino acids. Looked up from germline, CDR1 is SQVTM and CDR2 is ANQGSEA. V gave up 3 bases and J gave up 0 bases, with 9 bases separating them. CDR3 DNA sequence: TGCAGCGTTGAGGAGGGGAGCTCCTACAATGAGCAGTTCTTC. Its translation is CSVEEGSSYNEQFF.

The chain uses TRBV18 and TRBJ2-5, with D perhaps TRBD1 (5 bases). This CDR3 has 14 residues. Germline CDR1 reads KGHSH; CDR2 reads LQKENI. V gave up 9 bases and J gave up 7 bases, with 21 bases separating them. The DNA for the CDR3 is TGTGCCAGTTCAACCGGCTACAGCCAGGGGACCCAGTACTTC. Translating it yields CASSTGYSQGTQYF.